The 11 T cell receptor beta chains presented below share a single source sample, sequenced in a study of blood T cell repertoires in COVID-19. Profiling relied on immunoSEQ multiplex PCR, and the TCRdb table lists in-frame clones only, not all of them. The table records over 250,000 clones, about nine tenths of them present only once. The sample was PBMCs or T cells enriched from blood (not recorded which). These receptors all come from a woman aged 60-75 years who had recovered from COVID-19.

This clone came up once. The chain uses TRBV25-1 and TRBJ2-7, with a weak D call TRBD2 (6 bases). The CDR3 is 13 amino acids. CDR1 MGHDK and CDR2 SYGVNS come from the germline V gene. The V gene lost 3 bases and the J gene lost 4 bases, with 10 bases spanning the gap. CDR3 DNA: TGTGCCAGCAGTGACCGGGGGAAATACGAGCAGTACTTC. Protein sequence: CASSDRGKYEQYF.

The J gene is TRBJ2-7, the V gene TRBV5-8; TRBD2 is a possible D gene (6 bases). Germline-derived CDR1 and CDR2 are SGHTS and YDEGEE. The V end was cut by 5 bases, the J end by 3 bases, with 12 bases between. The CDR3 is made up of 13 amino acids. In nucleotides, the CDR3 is TGTGCCAGCAGGCGGACGGGGGTCTACGAGCAGTACTTC. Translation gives CASRRTGVYEQYF.

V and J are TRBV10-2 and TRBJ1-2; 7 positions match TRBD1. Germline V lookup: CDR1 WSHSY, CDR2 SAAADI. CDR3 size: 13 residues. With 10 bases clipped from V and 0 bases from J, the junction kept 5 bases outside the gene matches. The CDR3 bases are TGCGCCACCCTTGACAGGGCTAACTATGGCTACACCTTC. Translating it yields CATLDRANYGYTF.

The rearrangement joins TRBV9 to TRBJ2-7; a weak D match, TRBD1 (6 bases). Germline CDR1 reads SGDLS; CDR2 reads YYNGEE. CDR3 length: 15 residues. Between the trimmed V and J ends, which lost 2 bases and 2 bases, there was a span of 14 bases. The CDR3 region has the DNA TGTGCCAGCAGCGTCTTCGCAGGGGATGCCTACGAGCAGTACTTC. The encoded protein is CASSVFAGDAYEQYF.

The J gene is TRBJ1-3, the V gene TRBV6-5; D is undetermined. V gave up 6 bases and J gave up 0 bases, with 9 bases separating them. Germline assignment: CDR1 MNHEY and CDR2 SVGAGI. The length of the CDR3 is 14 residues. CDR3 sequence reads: CASRYDTSGNTIYF. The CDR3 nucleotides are TGTGCCAGCAGATACGACACCTCTGGAAACACCATATATTTT.

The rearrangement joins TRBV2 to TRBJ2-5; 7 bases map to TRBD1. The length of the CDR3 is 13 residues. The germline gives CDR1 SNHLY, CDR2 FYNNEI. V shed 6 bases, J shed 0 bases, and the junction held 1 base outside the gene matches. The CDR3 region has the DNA TGTGCCAGCAGCGGGACAGACCAAGAGACCCAGTACTTC. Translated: CASSGTDQETQYF.

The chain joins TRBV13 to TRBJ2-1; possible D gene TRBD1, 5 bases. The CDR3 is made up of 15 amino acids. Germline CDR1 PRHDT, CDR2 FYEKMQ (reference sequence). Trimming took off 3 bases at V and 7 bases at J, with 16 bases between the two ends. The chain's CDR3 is CASSFPQGLKNEQFF. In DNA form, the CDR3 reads TGTGCCAGCAGCTTCCCGCAGGGATTAAAGAATGAGCAGTTCTTC.

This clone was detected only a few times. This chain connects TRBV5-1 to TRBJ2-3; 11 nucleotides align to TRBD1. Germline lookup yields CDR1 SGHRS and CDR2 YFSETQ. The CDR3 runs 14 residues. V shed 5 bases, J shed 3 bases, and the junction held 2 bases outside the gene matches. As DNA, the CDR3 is TGCGCCAGCAGAGGACAGGGGGCAACAGATACGCAGTATTTT. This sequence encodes CASRGQGATDTQYF.

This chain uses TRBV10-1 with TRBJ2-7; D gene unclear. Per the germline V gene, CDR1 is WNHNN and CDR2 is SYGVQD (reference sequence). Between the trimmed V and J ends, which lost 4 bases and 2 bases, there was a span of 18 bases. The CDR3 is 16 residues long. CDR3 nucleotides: TGCGCCAGCAGTGGTTCGACGGAGAACCCAACCTACGAGCAGTACTTC. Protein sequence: CASSGSTENPTYEQYF.

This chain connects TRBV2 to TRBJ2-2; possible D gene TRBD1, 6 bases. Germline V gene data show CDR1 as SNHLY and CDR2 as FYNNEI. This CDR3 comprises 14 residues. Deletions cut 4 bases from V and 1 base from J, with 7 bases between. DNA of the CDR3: TGTGCCAGCAGTGCGACAGGGAACACCGGGGAGCTGTTTTTT. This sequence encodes CASSATGNTGELFF.

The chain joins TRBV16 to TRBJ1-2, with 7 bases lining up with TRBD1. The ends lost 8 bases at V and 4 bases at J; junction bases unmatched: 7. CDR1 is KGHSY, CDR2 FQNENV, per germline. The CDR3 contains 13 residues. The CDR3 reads CASRTGGGYGYTF. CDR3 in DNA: TGTGCCAGCCGGACAGGAGGGGGCTATGGCTACACCTTC.